The rows below give T cell receptor beta chains drawn from one sample of a study of Ad26.COV2.S vaccination and SARS-CoV-2 variants. Clones were sequenced by immunoSEQ multiplex PCR, and TCRdb holds only the in-frame ones, with some missing. The sample yields fewer than 400,000 clones, around 85% seen once. This material consisted of peripheral blood, taken in a trial of Ad26.COV2.S vaccine versus placebo. The receptors shown here come from a person aged 18-65 years who received the Ad26.COV2.S COVID-19 vaccine or a placebo. The CDR3 runs from the conserved cysteine through the conserved F or W. D genes are given only for firm matches.

D: -
V: TRBV11-2
CDR3: CASSLGAGNNYGYTF

D: -
V: TRBV4-3
CDR3: CASSQEGGGSTDTQYF

D: TRBD1
V: TRBV6-5
CDR3: CASSSRDSLTDTQYF

D: -
V: TRBV7-9
CDR3: CASSMGRKDSPLHF

D: TRBD1
V: TRBV19
CDR3: CASSAGTGGYEQYF

D: -
V: TRBV6-5
CDR3: CASSYEGATPYEQYF

D: -
V: TRBV7-2
CDR3: CASSVRTAQETQYF

D: TRBD1
V: TRBV7-9
CDR3: CASSTRTGVQETQYF

D: TRBD1
V: TRBV19
CDR3: CASSIRTGDQPQHF

D: TRBD2
V: TRBV5-4
CDR3: CASSLAGSDYNEQFF

D: TRBD2
V: TRBV19
CDR3: CASTASGRTDTQYF

D: -
V: TRBV5-5
CDR3: CASSFWNQGSVNSPLHF

D: TRBD1
V: TRBV5-1
CDR3: CARDRGQGEAFF

D: -
V: TRBV5-1
CDR3: CASSLGNEKLFF

D: -
V: TRBV5-4
CDR3: CASSLSTANNSPLHF

D: -
V: TRBV28
CDR3: CASSQTGFGTDTQYF

D: -
V: TRBV19
CDR3: CASRTQGWTEAFF

D: -
V: TRBV5-1
CDR3: CASSLTEETQYF

D: -
V: TRBV19
CDR3: CASARRQASYEQYF

D: -
V: TRBV11-2
CDR3: CASSTQNQPQHF

D: -
V: TRBV4-1
CDR3: CASSPTGVFQETQYF

D: -
V: TRBV11-2
CDR3: CASTAGHGNTEAFF

D: -
V: TRBV5-1
CDR3: CASSAGRDYGYTF

D: -
V: TRBV12-3/TRBV12-4
CDR3: CASSAGTLKAAFF

D: -
V: TRBV4-1
CDR3: CASSQGPGVREQYF

D: TRBD2
V: TRBV3-1/TRBV3-2
CDR3: CASTRGSGGKETQYF

D: -
V: TRBV6-1
CDR3: CASSEGPGYGYTF